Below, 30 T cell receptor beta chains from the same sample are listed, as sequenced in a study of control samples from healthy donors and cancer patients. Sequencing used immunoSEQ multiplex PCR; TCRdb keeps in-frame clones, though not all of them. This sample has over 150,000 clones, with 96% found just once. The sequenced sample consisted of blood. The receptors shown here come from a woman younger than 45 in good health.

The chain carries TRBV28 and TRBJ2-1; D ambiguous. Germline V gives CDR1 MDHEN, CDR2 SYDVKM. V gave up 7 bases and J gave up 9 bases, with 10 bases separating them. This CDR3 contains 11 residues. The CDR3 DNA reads TGTGCCAGCACCACAAGGTCTGAGCAGTTCTTC. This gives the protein CASTTRSEQFF. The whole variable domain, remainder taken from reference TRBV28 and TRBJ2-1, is DVKVTQSSRYLVKRTGEKVFLECVQDMDHENMFWYRQDPGLGLRLIYFSYDVKMKEKGDIPEGYSVSREKKERFSLILESASTNQTSMYLCASTTRSEQFFGPGTRLTVL.

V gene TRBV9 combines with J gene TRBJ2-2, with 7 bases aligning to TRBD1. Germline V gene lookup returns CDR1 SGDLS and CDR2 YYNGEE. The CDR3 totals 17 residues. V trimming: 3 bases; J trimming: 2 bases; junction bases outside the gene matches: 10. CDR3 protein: CASSAAGRGLNTGELFF. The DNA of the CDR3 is TGTGCCAGCAGCGCAGCTGGAAGGGGGCTTAACACCGGGGAGCTGTTTTTT. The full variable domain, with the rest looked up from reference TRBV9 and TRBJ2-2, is DSGVTQTPKHLITATGQRVTLRCSPRSGDLSVYWYQQSLDQGLQFLIQYYNGEERAKGNILERFSAQQFPDLHSELNLSSLELGDSALYFCASSAAGRGLNTGELFFGEGSRLTVL.

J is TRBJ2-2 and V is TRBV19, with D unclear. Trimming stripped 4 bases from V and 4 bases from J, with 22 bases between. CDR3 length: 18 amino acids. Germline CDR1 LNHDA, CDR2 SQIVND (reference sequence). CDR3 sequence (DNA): TGTGCCAGTAGTACCTTACGGATGCATACAGACGTCACCGGGGAGCTGTTTTTT. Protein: CASSTLRMHTDVTGELFF.

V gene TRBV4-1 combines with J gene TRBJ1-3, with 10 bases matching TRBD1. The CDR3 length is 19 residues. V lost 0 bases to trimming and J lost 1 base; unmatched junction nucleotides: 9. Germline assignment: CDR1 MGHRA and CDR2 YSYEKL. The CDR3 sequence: CASSQELPGQGSSGNTIYF. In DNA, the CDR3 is TGCGCCAGCAGCCAAGAACTCCCGGGACAGGGGAGTTCTGGAAACACCATATATTTT.

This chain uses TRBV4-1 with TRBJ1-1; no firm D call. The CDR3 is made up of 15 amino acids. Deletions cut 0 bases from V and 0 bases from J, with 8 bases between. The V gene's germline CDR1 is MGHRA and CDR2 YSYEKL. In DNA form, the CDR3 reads TGCGCCAGCAGCCAAGAGGAGGTCGTGAACACTGAAGCTTTCTTT. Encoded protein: CASSQEEVVNTEAFF.

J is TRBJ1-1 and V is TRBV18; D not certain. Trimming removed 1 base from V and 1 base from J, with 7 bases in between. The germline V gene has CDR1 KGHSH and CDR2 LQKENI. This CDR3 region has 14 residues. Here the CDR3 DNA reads TGTGCCAGCTCACCACAGCATCAGAACACTGAAGCTTTCTTT. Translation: CASSPQHQNTEAFF.

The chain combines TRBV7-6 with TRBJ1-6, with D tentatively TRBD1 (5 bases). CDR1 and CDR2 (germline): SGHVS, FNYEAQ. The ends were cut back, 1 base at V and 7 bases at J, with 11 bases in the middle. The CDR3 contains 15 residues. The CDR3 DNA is TGTGCCAGCAGCTTAGTGTCAGGGCCCAATTCACCCCTCCACTTT. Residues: CASSLVSGPNSPLHF. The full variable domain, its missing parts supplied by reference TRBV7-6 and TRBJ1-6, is GAGVSQSPRYKVTKRGQDVALRCDPISGHVSLYWYRQALGQGPEFLTYFNYEAQQDKSGLPNDRFSAERPEGSISTLTIQRTEQRDSAMYRCASSLVSGPNSPLHFGNGTRLTVT.

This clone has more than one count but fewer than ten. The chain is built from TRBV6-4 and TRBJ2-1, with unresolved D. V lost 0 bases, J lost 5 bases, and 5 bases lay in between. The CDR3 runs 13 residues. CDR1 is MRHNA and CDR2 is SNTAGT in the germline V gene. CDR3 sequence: CASSDSTNNEQFF. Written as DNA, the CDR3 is TGTGCCAGCAGTGACTCGACAAACAATGAGCAGTTCTTC.

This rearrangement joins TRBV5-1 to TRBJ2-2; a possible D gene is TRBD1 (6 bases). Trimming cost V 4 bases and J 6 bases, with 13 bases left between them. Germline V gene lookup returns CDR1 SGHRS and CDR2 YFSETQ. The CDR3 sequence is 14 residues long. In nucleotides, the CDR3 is TGCGCCAGCAGCCCCCCAGGGGCCGCCGGGGAGCTGTTTTTT. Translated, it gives CASSPPGAAGELFF.

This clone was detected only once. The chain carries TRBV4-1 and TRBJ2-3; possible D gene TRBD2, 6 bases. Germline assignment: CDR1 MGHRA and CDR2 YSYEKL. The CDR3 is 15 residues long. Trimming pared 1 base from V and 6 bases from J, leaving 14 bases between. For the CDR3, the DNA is TGCGCCAGCAGCCAAGGGGCAATTGGGAGGGATACGCAGTATTTT. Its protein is CASSQGAIGRDTQYF.

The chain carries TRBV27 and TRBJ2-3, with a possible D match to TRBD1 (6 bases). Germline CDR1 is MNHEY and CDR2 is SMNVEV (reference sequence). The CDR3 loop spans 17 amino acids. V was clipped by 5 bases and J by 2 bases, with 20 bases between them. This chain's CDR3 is CASSISLPGQFTDTQYF. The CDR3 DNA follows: TGTGCCAGCAGTATAAGCTTACCTGGACAGTTCACAGATACGCAGTATTTT.

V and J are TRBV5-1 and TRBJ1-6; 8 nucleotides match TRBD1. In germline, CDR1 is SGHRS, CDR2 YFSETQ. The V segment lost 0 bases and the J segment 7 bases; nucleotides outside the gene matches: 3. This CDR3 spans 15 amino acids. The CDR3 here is CASSLGTGQNSPLHF. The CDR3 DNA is TGCGCCAGCAGCTTGGGGACAGGGCAGAATTCACCCCTCCACTTT.

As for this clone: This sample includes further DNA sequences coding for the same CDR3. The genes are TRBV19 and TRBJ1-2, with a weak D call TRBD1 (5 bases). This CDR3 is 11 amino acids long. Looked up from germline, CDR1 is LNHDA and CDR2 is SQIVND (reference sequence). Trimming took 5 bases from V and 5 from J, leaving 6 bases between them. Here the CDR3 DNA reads TGTGCCAGTAGTCGGGGGTATGGCTACACCTTC. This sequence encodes CASSRGYGYTF.

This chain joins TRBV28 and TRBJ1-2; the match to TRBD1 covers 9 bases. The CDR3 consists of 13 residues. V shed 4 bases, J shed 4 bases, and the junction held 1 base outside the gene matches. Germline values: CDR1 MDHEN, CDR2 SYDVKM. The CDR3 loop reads CASSSTGGYGYTF. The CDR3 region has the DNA TGTGCCAGCAGTTCGACAGGGGGCTATGGCTACACCTTC.

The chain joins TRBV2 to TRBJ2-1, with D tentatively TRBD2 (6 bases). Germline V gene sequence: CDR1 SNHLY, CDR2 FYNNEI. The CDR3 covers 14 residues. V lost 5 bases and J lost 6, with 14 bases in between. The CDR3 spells CASSRREPGNEQFF. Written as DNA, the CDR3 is TGTGCCAGCAGTCGCCGGGAGCCGGGCAATGAGCAGTTCTTC.

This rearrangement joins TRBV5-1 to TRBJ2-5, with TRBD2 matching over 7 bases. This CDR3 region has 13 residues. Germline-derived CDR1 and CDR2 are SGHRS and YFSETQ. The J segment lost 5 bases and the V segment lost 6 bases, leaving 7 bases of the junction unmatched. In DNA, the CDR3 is TGCGCCAGCAAGCTGGCGGGAGCGGAGACCCAGTACTTC. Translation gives CASKLAGAETQYF.

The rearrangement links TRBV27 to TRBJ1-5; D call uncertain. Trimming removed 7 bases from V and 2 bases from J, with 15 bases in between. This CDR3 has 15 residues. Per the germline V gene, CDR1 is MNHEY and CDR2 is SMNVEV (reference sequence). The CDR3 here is CASNPGPGGNQPQHF. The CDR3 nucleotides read TGTGCCAGCAATCCCGGGCCCGGAGGCAATCAGCCCCAGCATTTT.

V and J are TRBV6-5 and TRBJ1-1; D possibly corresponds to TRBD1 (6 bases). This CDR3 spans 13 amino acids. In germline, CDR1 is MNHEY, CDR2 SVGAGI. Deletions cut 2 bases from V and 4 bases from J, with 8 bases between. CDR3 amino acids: CASSYRGGTEAFF. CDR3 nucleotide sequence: TGTGCCAGCAGTTACAGAGGGGGCACTGAAGCTTTCTTT.

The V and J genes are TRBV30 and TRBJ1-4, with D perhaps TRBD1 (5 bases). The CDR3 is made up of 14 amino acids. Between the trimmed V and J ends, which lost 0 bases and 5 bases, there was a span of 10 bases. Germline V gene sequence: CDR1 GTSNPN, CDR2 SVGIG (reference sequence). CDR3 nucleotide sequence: TGTGCCTGGAGTGTCTCAGGGAACAATGAAAAACTGTTTTTT. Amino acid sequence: CAWSVSGNNEKLFF.

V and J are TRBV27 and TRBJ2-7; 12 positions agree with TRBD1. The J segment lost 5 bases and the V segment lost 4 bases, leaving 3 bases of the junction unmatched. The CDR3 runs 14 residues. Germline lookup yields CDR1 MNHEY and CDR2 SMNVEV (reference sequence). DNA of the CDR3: TGTGCCAGCAGTTCGGGACAGGGGGCCAACGAGCAGTACTTC. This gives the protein CASSSGQGANEQYF.

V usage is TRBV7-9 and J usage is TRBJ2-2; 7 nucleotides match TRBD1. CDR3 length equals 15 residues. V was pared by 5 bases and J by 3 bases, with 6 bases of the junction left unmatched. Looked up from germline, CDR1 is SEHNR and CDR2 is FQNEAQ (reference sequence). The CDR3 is CASSTLRGHTGELFF. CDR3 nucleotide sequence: TGTGCCAGCAGCACCTTGAGGGGGCACACCGGGGAGCTGTTTTTT.

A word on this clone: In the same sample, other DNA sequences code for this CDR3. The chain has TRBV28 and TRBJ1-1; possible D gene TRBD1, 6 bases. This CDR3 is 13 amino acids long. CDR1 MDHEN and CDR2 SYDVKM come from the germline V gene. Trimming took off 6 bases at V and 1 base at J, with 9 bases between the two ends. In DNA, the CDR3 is TGTGCCAGCAGCCCCAGGGGGAACACTGAAGCTTTCTTT. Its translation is CASSPRGNTEAFF.

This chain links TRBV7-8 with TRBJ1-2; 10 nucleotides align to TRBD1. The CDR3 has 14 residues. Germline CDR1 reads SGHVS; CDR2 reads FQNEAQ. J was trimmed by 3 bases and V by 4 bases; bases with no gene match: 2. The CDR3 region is CASSSGQGDYGYTF. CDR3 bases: TGTGCCAGCAGCTCCGGACAGGGGGACTATGGCTACACCTTC.

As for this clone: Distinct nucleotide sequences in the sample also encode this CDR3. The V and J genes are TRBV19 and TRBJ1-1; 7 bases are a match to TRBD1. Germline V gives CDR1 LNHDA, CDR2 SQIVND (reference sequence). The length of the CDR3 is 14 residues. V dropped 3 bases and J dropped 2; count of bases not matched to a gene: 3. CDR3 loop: CASSIGTDNTEAFF. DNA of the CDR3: TGTGCCAGTAGTATCGGGACAGATAACACTGAAGCTTTCTTT.

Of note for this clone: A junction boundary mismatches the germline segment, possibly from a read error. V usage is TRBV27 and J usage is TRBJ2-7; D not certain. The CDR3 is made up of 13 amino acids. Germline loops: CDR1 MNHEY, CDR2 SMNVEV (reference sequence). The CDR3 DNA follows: TGTGCCAGCAGTTTATATGGGTTGAACGACCTACGCTTC. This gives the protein CASSLYGLNDLRF.

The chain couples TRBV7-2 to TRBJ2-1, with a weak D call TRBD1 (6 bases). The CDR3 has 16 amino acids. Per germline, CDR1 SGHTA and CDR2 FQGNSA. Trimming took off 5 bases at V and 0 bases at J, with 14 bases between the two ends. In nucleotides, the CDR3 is TGTGCCAGCAGCAAAGAGGGGACACTCTCCTACAATGAGCAGTTCTTC. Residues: CASSKEGTLSYNEQFF.

CDR3 residues: CASSTGDYGYTF. As DNA, the CDR3 is TGTGCCAGTAGCACAGGTGACTATGGCTACACCTTC. This sequence joins TRBV19 and TRBJ1-2; D possibly corresponds to TRBD1 (5 bases). Germline CDR1 and CDR2: LNHDA and SQIVND (reference sequence). V was trimmed by 6 bases and J by 3 bases, leaving 8 bases between them. This CDR3 has 12 residues.

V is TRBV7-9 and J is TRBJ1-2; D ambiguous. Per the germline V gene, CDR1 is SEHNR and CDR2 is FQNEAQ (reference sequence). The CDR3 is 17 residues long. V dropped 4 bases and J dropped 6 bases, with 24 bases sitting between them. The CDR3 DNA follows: TGTGCCAGCAGCTCAAACGCGAGGGCCGAAGGTGTTCATGGCTACACCTTC. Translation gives CASSSNARAEGVHGYTF. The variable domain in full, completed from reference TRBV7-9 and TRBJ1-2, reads DTGVSQNPRHKITKRGQNVTFRCDPISEHNRLYWYRQTLGQGPEFLTYFQNEAQLEKSRLLSDRFSAERPKGSFSTLEIQRTEQGDSAMYLCASSSNARAEGVHGYTFGSGTRLTVV.

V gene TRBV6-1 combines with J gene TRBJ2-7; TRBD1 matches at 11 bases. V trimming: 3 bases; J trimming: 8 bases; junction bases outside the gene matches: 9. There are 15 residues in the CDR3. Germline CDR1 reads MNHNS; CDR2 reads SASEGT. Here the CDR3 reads CASSDPGQGALKQYF. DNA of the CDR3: TGTGCCAGCAGTGATCCAGGACAGGGGGCTTTGAAGCAGTACTTC.

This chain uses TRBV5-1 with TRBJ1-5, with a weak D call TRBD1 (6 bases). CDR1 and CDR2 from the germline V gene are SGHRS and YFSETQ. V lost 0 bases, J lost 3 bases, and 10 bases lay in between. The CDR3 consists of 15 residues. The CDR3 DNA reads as TGCGCCAGCAGCTTGGCCGGGGACACCAATCAGCCCCAGCATTTT. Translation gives CASSLAGDTNQPQHF.